The present T cell receptor beta chain was sequenced within a study of CD8 T cells in Susac syndrome. In regard to this clonotype: Antigen specificity is unknown.

Sequencing of TCR beta was carried out in blood CD8+ and CD4+ T cells. The RNA input was about 0.5 to 1 ug, and it was reverse transcribed with random hexamers. Amplification of TCR beta CDR3 spanned 54 Vbeta and 13 Jbeta via immunoSEQ multiplex PCR. TCRdb used MiXCR to reprocess the immunoSEQ multiplex PCR reads, holding one entry per CDR3 protein. The sample yields about 84,000 distinct CDR3 sequences, 95% to 97% seen once. After removal of 4 bases from V and 6 bases from J, the junction contained 9 bases not matched to a gene. The CDR3 has 15 residues. General study findings and limits: It was acknowledged in the study that the number of individuals who were included in its TCR sequencing and HLA analysis was relatively small.

This receptor was identified in a human donor with Susac syndrome. V is TRBV12-3 or TRBV12-4 and J is TRBJ1-5; 7 bases are a match to TRBD1. Sequencing was carried out using CD8+ T cells from PBMCs. CDR3 coding DNA: TGTGCCAGCAGTTCCGGGACAGCCGGGAGTCAGCCCCAGCATTTT. Translating gives CASSSGTAGSQPQHF.